These 15 T cell receptor beta chains were sequenced from one sample in a study of blood T cells in healthy people across ages. Primers used in a second PCR of about 7 to 11 cycles were a sample-barcoded 5' primer and a J-beta primer mix. From the 5' RACE reads, TCRdb called clonotypes with MiXCR, one entry per CDR3 protein. This table holds about 730,000 distinct CDR3 sequences, about 40% found once. The sequenced material came from blood. Every receptor here comes from a woman aged 55 to 70 in good health.

This clonotype was counted a few times. The chain couples TRBV20-1 to TRBJ1-1; D is ambiguous. Trimming removed 0 bases at V and 3 bases at J, with 5 bases between. The CDR3 is made up of 12 amino acids. Germline values: CDR1 DFQATT, CDR2 SNEGSKA (reference sequence). The DNA for the CDR3 is TGCAGTGCTAGAGATAGGTACACTGAAGCTTTCTTT. It is translated as CSARDRYTEAFF.

This clonotype was recorded at least ten times. The rearrangement links TRBV18 to TRBJ2-7, with 11 nucleotides matching TRBD1. Unmatched junction bases numbered 4, after V lost 3 bases and J lost 3 bases. This CDR3 spans 15 amino acids. Germline V gene data show CDR1 as KGHSH and CDR2 as LQKENI. The CDR3 nucleotides read TGTGCCAGCTCACCCGGACAGGGGGCGGTCTACGAGCAGTACTTC. Amino acids: CASSPGQGAVYEQYF.

This clonotype was recorded a few times. V usage is TRBV7-2 and J usage is TRBJ2-7; no firm D call. Germline-derived CDR1 and CDR2 are SGHTA and FQGNSA. V was clipped by 6 bases and J by 7 bases, with 13 bases between them. The CDR3 has 12 amino acids. The DNA of the CDR3 is TGTGCCAGCAGTTCCCTTTACAATGAGCAGTACTTC. Protein: CASSSLYNEQYF.

The genes are TRBV7-9 and TRBJ2-3; 14 bases are a match to TRBD2. Germline CDR1 SEHNR, CDR2 FQNEAQ (reference sequence). The V segment lost 5 bases and the J segment 5 bases; nucleotides outside the gene matches: 6. The CDR3 length is 16 residues. The CDR3 reads CASSQRTSGGRDTQYF. The CDR3 DNA sequence: TGTGCCAGCAGCCAAAGGACTAGCGGGGGGCGAGATACGCAGTATTTT.

The table lists this clonotype with many counts. This chain connects TRBV7-9 to TRBJ2-7, with D perhaps matching TRBD1 or TRBD2 (5 bases each). The CDR3 length is 14 residues. Trimming shortened V by 1 base and J by 1 base, and 8 bases separated the two germline ends. CDR1 and CDR2 (germline): SEHNR, FQNEAQ (reference sequence). The CDR3 nucleotides are TGTGCCAGCAGCTTAGGGGACGGTTCCTACGAGCAGTACTTC. It specifies CASSLGDGSYEQYF.

For the CDR3, the DNA is TGTGCCAGCAGTGACATTTCTATAGCGACCCAGTACTTC. It translates to CASSDISIATQYF. V usage is TRBV6-1 and J usage is TRBJ2-5, with D unclear. Germline V lookup: CDR1 MNHNS, CDR2 SASEGT. CDR3 length: 13 residues. The V and J ends lost 3 bases and 7 bases respectively, with 12 bases between them.

This sequence joins TRBV7-2 and TRBJ2-5, with D possibly TRBD2 on 6 matching bases. V was trimmed by 3 bases and J by 1 base, leaving 9 bases between them. The CDR3 length is 14 residues. The germline V gene encodes CDR1 SGHTA and CDR2 FQGNSA. The DNA of the CDR3 is TGTGCCAGCAGCTTTACTAGCATCCAAGAGACCCAGTACTTC. As protein: CASSFTSIQETQYF.

This clonotype was detected a few times. The chain uses TRBV7-9 and TRBJ2-3, with 7 positions matching TRBD1. The germline V gene has CDR1 SEHNR and CDR2 FQNEAQ (reference sequence). The CDR3 consists of 16 residues. V shed 3 bases and J 2 bases; nucleotides not matched to a gene: 8. DNA for the CDR3: TGTGCCAGCAGCTTTAAGGGGGACAGACTCACAGATACGCAGTATTTT. This encodes CASSFKGDRLTDTQYF.

This clonotype was detected a few times. The chain carries TRBV6-5 and TRBJ2-7; 9 bases fit TRBD1. There are 18 residues in the CDR3. V was pared by 4 bases and J by 1 base, with 14 bases of the junction left unmatched. In germline, CDR1 is MNHEY, CDR2 SVGAGI. The chain's CDR3 is CASSFRDRDYSGSYEQYF. CDR3 bases: TGTGCCAGCAGTTTCCGGGACAGGGATTATAGCGGTTCCTACGAGCAGTACTTC.

This clonotype was observed a few times. The gene calls are TRBV3-1 and TRBJ2-5, with TRBD2 matching over 10 bases. Per the germline V gene, CDR1 is LGHDT and CDR2 is YNNKEL (reference sequence). Trimming cost V 5 bases and J 1 base; bases outside gene matches: 4. The CDR3 is 15 amino acids. The CDR3 sequence is CASSSWTSGQETQYF. CDR3 bases: TGTGCCAGCAGCTCTTGGACTAGCGGCCAAGAGACCCAGTACTTC.

The sample holds one count of this clonotype. The rearrangement links TRBV14 to TRBJ1-2; tentatively, D is TRBD1 (5 bases). V dropped 4 bases and J dropped 5 bases, with 14 bases sitting between them. The germline gives CDR1 SGHDN, CDR2 FVKESK. The CDR3 loop spans 14 amino acids. CDR3 coding DNA: TGTGCCAGCAGCCCCCGAACAGGAAGATATGGCTACACCTTC. It is translated as CASSPRTGRYGYTF.

This clonotype was detected a few times. V is TRBV2 and J is TRBJ2-7, with 11 positions matching TRBD2. The CDR3 runs 15 residues. Germline V CDR1 and CDR2: SNHLY, FYNNEI. V gave up 6 bases and J gave up 3 bases; unmatched junction bases: 7. The CDR3 nucleotides are TGTGCCAGCAGCATCGGACTAGCGGGCAACTACGAGCAGTACTTC. Its protein product is CASSIGLAGNYEQYF. The entire variable domain, with the rest obtained from reference TRBV2 and TRBJ2-7, is as follows: EPEVTQTPSHQVTQMGQEVILRCVPISNHLYFYWYRQILGQKVEFLVSFYNNEISEKSEIFDDQFSVERPDGSNFTLKIRSTKLEDSAMYFCASSIGLAGNYEQYFGPGTRLTVT.

V gene TRBV7-2 combines with J gene TRBJ2-7, with D unclear. Trimming shortened V by 0 bases and J by 0 bases, and 9 bases separated the two germline ends. Germline CDR1 SGHTA, CDR2 FQGNSA. The CDR3 is 15 residues long. The CDR3 nucleotides read TGTGCCAGCAGCTTAGCGGTTAGGAGCTCCTACGAGCAGTACTTC. Its protein product is CASSLAVRSSYEQYF.

The chain carries TRBV6-1 and TRBJ2-7; 8 bases match TRBD2. The trim removed 3 bases at V and 3 bases at J, leaving 7 bases unmatched. CDR3 length: 15 residues. From germline, CDR1 is MNHNS and CDR2 SASEGT. The CDR3 DNA follows: TGTGCCAGCAGTGATAGGCGGGGGGCTCACTACGAGCAGTACTTC. This gives the protein CASSDRRGAHYEQYF.

This clonotype has a count of ten or more. The chain is built from TRBV20-1 and TRBJ1-2; unclear D gene. V gave up 6 bases and J gave up 6 bases, with 14 bases separating them. There are 12 residues in the CDR3. From germline, CDR1 is DFQATT and CDR2 SNEGSKA (reference sequence). The CDR3 loop is CSASGPLDGYTF. Written as DNA, the CDR3 is TGCAGTGCCTCCGGCCCCCTCGATGGCTACACCTTC.